Shown below are 9 T cell receptor beta chains from a single sample sequenced in a study of blood T cell repertoires in COVID-19. The protocol was immunoSEQ multiplex PCR, while the TCRdb copy is restricted to in-frame clones and leaves out a portion. The sample yields 60,000 to 65,000 clones, nearly 90% seen once. Sequencing was performed on peripheral blood. The source of these receptors is a man aged 50-60 years with active COVID-19.

The chain couples TRBV10-2 to TRBJ2-5, with TRBD1 matching over 7 bases. The CDR3 loop spans 15 amino acids. V shed 2 bases, J shed 9 bases, and the junction held 12 bases outside the gene matches. CDR1 WSHSY and CDR2 SAAADI come from the germline V gene. CDR3 protein: CASSEPLDRAWAQYF. The CDR3 DNA follows: TGCGCCAGCAGTGAGCCCCTCGACAGGGCCTGGGCCCAGTACTTC.

The chain recombines TRBV5-4 with TRBJ1-4, with 7 positions matching TRBD1. Germline values: CDR1 SGHNT, CDR2 YYREEE (reference sequence). V was pared by 2 bases and J by 0 bases, with 4 bases of the junction left unmatched. This CDR3 has 16 residues. CDR3 sequence: CASSFDRATTNEKLFF. CDR3 DNA: TGTGCCAGCAGCTTCGACAGGGCGACAACTAATGAAAAACTGTTTTTT.

The chain is built from TRBV30 and TRBJ1-5; TRBD1 matches 10 bases. V dropped 3 bases and J dropped 9; count of bases not matched to a gene: 8. The CDR3 covers 14 residues. CDR1 and CDR2 from the germline V gene are GTSNPN and SVGIG (reference sequence). CDR3 sequence reads: CAWSGTGAARPQHF. CDR3 nucleotides: TGTGCCTGGAGCGGGACAGGGGCCGCAAGGCCCCAGCATTTT.

The chain joins TRBV11-2 to TRBJ1-4, with 8 bases fitting TRBD1. The germline CDR1 and CDR2 sequences are SGHAT and FQNNGV. The V and J ends lost 5 bases and 4 bases, in that order; junction bases with no gene match: 9. The CDR3 is made up of 16 amino acids. The CDR3 spells CASSTRQGIINEKLFF. The CDR3 bases are TGTGCCAGCAGCACCCGACAGGGGATAATTAATGAAAAACTGTTTTTT.

The chain joins TRBV19 to TRBJ2-1; no firm D call. Germline V lookup: CDR1 LNHDA, CDR2 SQIVND (reference sequence). V shed 1 base and J shed 0 bases, with 10 bases lying between them. The CDR3 extends over 16 amino acids. In DNA, the CDR3 is TGTGCCAGTAGTATAGTCCCGCGGAGCTCCTACAATGAGCAGTTCTTC. This codes for CASSIVPRSSYNEQFF. The variable domain in full, completed from reference TRBV19 and TRBJ2-1, reads DGGITQSPKYLFRKEGQNVTLSCEQNLNHDAMYWYRQDPGQGLRLIYYSQIVNDFQKGDIAEGYSVSREKKESFPLTVTSAQKNPTAFYLCASSIVPRSSYNEQFFGPGTRLTVL.

The J gene is TRBJ2-3, the V gene TRBV5-1; D is perhaps TRBD2 (6 bases). V lost 5 bases and J 8 bases, leaving 18 bases between the germline ends. Germline CDR1 reads SGHRS; CDR2 reads YFSETQ. The length of the CDR3 is 14 residues. The CDR3 bases are TGCGCCAGCAGGTATAGCGGCGACCGGGGTACGCAGTATTTT. Its protein is CASRYSGDRGTQYF.

The chain is built from TRBV7-9 and TRBJ1-6, with 8 bases matching TRBD1. The CDR3 totals 15 residues. J lost 5 bases, V lost 6 bases, and 6 bases had no gene match. CDR1 and CDR2 (germline): SEHNR, FQNEAQ (reference sequence). The CDR3 sequence is CASSQDRGNNSPLHF. CDR3 DNA sequence: TGTGCCAGCAGTCAAGACAGGGGTAATAATTCACCCCTCCACTTT. The variable domain in full, with the rest retrieved from reference TRBV7-9 and TRBJ1-6, is DTGVSQNPRHKITKRGQNVTFRCDPISEHNRLYWYRQTLGQGPEFLTYFQNEAQLEKSRLLSDRFSAERPKGSFSTLEIQRTEQGDSAMYLCASSQDRGNNSPLHFGNGTRLTVT.

The CDR3 region is CAWRGGVGQPQHF. The DNA of the CDR3 is TGTGCCTGGAGAGGCGGGGTCGGTCAGCCCCAGCATTTT. The V call is TRBV30, the J call TRBJ1-5; D gene ambiguous. This CDR3 contains 13 residues. V lost 3 bases, J lost 6 bases, and 12 bases lay in between. In germline, CDR1 is GTSNPN, CDR2 SVGIG (reference sequence).

The rearrangement links TRBV6-1 to TRBJ1-5; 7 nucleotides align to TRBD1. V shed 3 bases, J shed 6 bases, and the junction held 11 bases outside the gene matches. The CDR3 is made up of 16 amino acids. The germline V gene encodes CDR1 MNHNS and CDR2 SASEGT. CDR3 sequence: CASSELFTGERQPQHF. CDR3 nucleotides: TGTGCCAGCAGTGAGCTGTTCACAGGGGAGCGTCAGCCCCAGCATTTT.